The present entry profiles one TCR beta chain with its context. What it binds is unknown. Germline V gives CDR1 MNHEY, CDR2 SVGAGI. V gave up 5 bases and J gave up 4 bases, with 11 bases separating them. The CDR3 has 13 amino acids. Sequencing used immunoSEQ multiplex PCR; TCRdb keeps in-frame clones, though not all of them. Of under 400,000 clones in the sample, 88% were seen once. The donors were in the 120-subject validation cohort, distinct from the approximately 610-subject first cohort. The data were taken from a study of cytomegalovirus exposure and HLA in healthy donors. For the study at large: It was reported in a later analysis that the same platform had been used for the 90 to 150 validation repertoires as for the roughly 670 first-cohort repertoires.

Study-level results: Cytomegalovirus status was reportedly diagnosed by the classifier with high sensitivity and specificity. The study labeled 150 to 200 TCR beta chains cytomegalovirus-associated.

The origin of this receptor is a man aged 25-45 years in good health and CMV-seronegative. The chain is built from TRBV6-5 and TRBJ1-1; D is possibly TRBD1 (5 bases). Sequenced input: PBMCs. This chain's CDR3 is CASSGRGGTEAFF. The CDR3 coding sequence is TGTGCCAGCAGTGGCCGGGGGGGCACTGAAGCTTTCTTT.